These 16 T cell receptor beta chains came from one sample sequenced in a study of shared clonotypes between healthy human individuals. Measured with immunoSEQ multiplex PCR; TCRdb has only the in-frame clones, and not every one. The repertoire consists of about 2.3 million clones, with roughly 93% occurring once and the leading ten covering under 0.45%. The sample was naive CD4+ T cells from PBMCs. As for subset: CD45RA+ positively selected. These receptors were collected from a young man in good health. Some clones in this sample may be carry-over from other donors' samples.

The V gene is TRBV9, the J gene TRBJ1-1, with TRBD1 matching over 8 bases. The germline V gene has CDR1 SGDLS and CDR2 YYNGEE. Unmatched junction bases numbered 4, after V lost 0 bases and J lost 3 bases. This CDR3 region has 15 residues. CDR3 nucleotides: TGTGCCAGCAGCGTAGAGCCAGGGGGCGACACTGAAGCTTTCTTT. It is translated as CASSVEPGGDTEAFF. Drawing the rest from reference TRBV9 and TRBJ1-1, the complete variable domain is DSGVTQTPKHLITATGQRVTLRCSPRSGDLSVYWYQQSLDQGLQFLIQYYNGEERAKGNILERFSAQQFPDLHSELNLSSLELGDSALYFCASSVEPGGDTEAFFGQGTRLTVV.

The chain employs TRBV2 and TRBJ2-7, with 8 bases lining up with TRBD2. V lost 9 bases and J lost 9; bases outside the gene matches: 16. CDR1 and CDR2 from the germline V gene are SNHLY and FYNNEI. The CDR3 is 14 residues long. CDR3 amino acids: CASRKTSDGAVQYF. CDR3 nucleotide sequence: TGTGCCAGTCGCAAGACTAGCGATGGAGCGGTGCAGTACTTC.

This clone was counted once. This chain links TRBV15 with TRBJ2-7; the D gene could be TRBD1 or TRBD2 (5 bases each). The CDR3 is 15 residues long. With 1 base removed from V and 0 bases from J, the gap between germline ends came to 10 bases. Per the germline V gene, CDR1 is LNHNV and CDR2 is YYDKDF (reference sequence). CDR3 nucleotides: TGTGCCACCAGCAGAGGCAGGGACGCCTCCTACGAGCAGTACTTC. Its protein product is CATSRGRDASYEQYF.

J is TRBJ1-4 and V is TRBV6-5; weak D call: TRBD1 (5 bases). Per germline, CDR1 MNHEY and CDR2 SVGAGI. The CDR3 spans 15 residues. V was clipped by 2 bases and J by 7 bases, with 14 bases between them. The chain's CDR3 is CASSYGGTGSEKLFF. CDR3 in DNA: TGTGCCAGCAGTTACGGAGGGACTGGGAGTGAAAAACTGTTTTTT.

This clone was detected a few times. The J gene is TRBJ1-1, the V gene TRBV5-1; 7 nucleotides line up with TRBD1. The CDR3 is made up of 15 amino acids. CDR1 is SGHRS, CDR2 YFSETQ, per germline. V lost 2 bases, J lost 4 bases, and 8 bases stayed unmatched. In DNA form, the CDR3 reads TGCGCCAGCAGCTTCCTAGACAGGACAGGCACTGAAGCTTTCTTT. Its protein product is CASSFLDRTGTEAFF.

This clone was found once. The chain is built from TRBV12-5 and TRBJ2-5; D is perhaps TRBD1 (6 bases). CDR3 length: 14 residues. Germline loops: CDR1 LGHNT, CDR2 FRNRAP. V lost 0 bases, J lost 5 bases, and 10 bases lay in between. In nucleotides, the CDR3 is TGTGCTAGTGGTTTGGTTAGGGGGTCCGAGACCCAGTACTTC. This gives the protein CASGLVRGSETQYF. Based on the CDR3 plus reference TRBV12-5 and TRBJ2-5, the full variable domain is DARVTQTPRHKVTEMGQEVTMRCQPILGHNTVFWYRQTMMQGLELLAYFRNRAPLDDSGMPKDRFSAEMPDATLATLKIQPSEPRDSAVYFCASGLVRGSETQYFGPGTRLLVL.

The J gene is TRBJ2-3, the V gene TRBV5-1; weak D call: TRBD2 (6 bases). This CDR3 has 14 amino acids. Germline values: CDR1 SGHRS, CDR2 YFSETQ. V lost 0 bases, J lost 6 bases, and 11 bases lay in between. CDR3 DNA sequence: TGCGCCAGCAGCTTGGCGGGAGAAGCGGATACGCAGTATTTT. Translating gives CASSLAGEADTQYF.

The chain has TRBV30 and TRBJ2-3; a possible D gene is TRBD2 (6 bases). This CDR3 region has 14 residues. V lost 2 bases to trimming and J lost 0 bases, with 9 bases between them. Germline assignment: CDR1 GTSNPN and CDR2 SVGIG (reference sequence). CDR3 sequence reads: CAWSPGLSTDTQYF. The CDR3, as DNA: TGTGCCTGGAGTCCGGGACTCAGCACAGATACGCAGTATTTT.

The rearrangement links TRBV4-1 to TRBJ1-2; 9 nucleotides agree with TRBD1. The CDR3 is 18 residues long. The ends lost 2 bases at V and 6 bases at J; junction bases unmatched: 16. The germline gives CDR1 MGHRA, CDR2 YSYEKL. The CDR3 coding sequence is TGCGCCAGCAGCCAACCCCGGTCGGACAGGGGTGGAAGGCATGGCTACACCTTC. It specifies CASSQPRSDRGGRHGYTF.

The chain couples TRBV28 to TRBJ1-1; a weak D match, TRBD1 (6 bases). Germline V lookup: CDR1 MDHEN, CDR2 SYDVKM. CDR3 length equals 13 residues. Trimming took 8 bases from V and 1 from J, leaving 11 bases between them. The CDR3 loop reads CASYREANTEAFF. CDR3 in DNA: TGTGCCAGCTACAGGGAGGCGAACACTGAAGCTTTCTTT.

With regard to this clone: Other DNA sequences in this specimen translate into the identical CDR3. The chain is built from TRBV19 and TRBJ1-2, with D tentatively TRBD1 (5 bases). V lost 9 bases, J lost 2 bases, and 7 bases lay in between. Germline CDR1 and CDR2: LNHDA and SQIVND (reference sequence). The CDR3 has 11 amino acids. Here the CDR3 reads CASRQNYGYTF. Here the CDR3 DNA reads TGTGCCAGCCGACAGAACTATGGCTACACCTTC.

Only one count was recorded for this clone. This chain joins TRBV9 and TRBJ1-2; a possible D gene is TRBD1 (5 bases). The germline V gene encodes CDR1 SGDLS and CDR2 YYNGEE. Trimming took 3 bases from V and 1 from J, leaving 16 bases between them. The CDR3 covers 16 residues. Written as DNA, the CDR3 is TGTGCCAGCAGCGGGGGGACTCCCGGAGGTAACTATGGCTACACCTTC. It yields the protein CASSGGTPGGNYGYTF.

This clone was picked up one time. The chain links TRBV28 to TRBJ2-3; 7 bases align to TRBD2. Germline V gene sequence: CDR1 MDHEN, CDR2 SYDVKM. The V and J ends lost 4 bases and 4 bases, in that order; junction bases with no gene match: 2. The CDR3 is made up of 13 amino acids. In DNA, the CDR3 is TGTGCCAGCAGTTCGACTAGCCCAGATACGCAGTATTTT. Protein: CASSSTSPDTQYF.

This chain connects TRBV18 to TRBJ2-5; maybe TRBD1 (5 bases). Germline CDR1 reads KGHSH; CDR2 reads LQKENI. The CDR3 length is 13 residues. Trimming took off 5 bases at V and 5 bases at J, with 12 bases between the two ends. The chain's CDR3 is CASSGQGGETQYF. CDR3 nucleotides: TGTGCCAGCTCAGGCCAGGGTGGCGAGACCCAGTACTTC. The full variable domain, with the rest looked up from reference TRBV18 and TRBJ2-5, is NAGVMQNPRHLVRRRGQEARLRCSPMKGHSHVYWYRQLPEEGLKFMVYLQKENIIDESGMPKERFSAEFPKEGPSILRIQQVVRGDSAAYFCASSGQGGETQYFGPGTRLLVL.

The chain uses TRBV5-6 and TRBJ2-3; D may be TRBD2 (6 bases). CDR3 length equals 15 residues. Germline V gene lookup returns CDR1 SGHDT and CDR2 YYEEEE. Between the trimmed V and J ends, which lost 4 bases and 5 bases, there was a span of 17 bases. The CDR3 is CASSLGPLARDTQYF. The CDR3 nucleotides are TGTGCCAGCAGCCTGGGGCCCCTAGCGAGAGATACGCAGTATTTT.

This chain links TRBV7-6 with TRBJ2-3; TRBD2 matches 12 bases. Trimming at V came to 5 bases and at J to 0 bases, leaving 3 bases not matched to a gene. The CDR3 is 16 residues long. Germline assignment: CDR1 SGHVS and CDR2 FNYEAQ. CDR3 DNA: TGTGCCAGCAGCCCCGGACTAGCGGGAAGCACAGATACGCAGTATTTT. Protein sequence: CASSPGLAGSTDTQYF.